This T cell receptor beta chain was documented in a study of blood T cell repertoires in COVID-19 (dated by TCRdb to about 2020). Study-wide context: Samples covering the acute and convalescent phases of COVID-19 were provided by collaborators in the United States, Italy and Spain. The material from the prospective study consisted of cDNA or gDNA derived from T cells, B-cell-depleted T cells, or PBMCs. Where available, HLA class I and class II types were obtained from metadata supplied by the sample provider rather than from assay-based typing. The repertoires were released in a freely available public database meant as a resource for research on the immune response to SARS-CoV-2. Deeply sampled blood TCRbeta repertoires from subjects exposed to, actively infected with, or recovered from COVID-19 were included in the dataset. A de-identified subject ID, COVID-19 status, age in years and sex were almost always included in the sample metadata. The samples were drawn from the first 160 participants of the ongoing ImmuneRACE study and from 950 to 1,500 subjects provided by 6 global collaborators. Findings and caveats that apply to the study as a whole: How much clinical and demographic metadata was included differed by source and by participant, and the metadata was provided uncurated.

This clone was recorded only once. Its specific antigen is unknown. No clone much larger than this one lies a single base away; base qualities are absent. Collaborating institutions collected whole blood in K2EDTA tubes following their own protocols. For TCRbeta analysis, collaborator samples were shipped as frozen whole blood, as isolated PBMCs, or as DNA extracted from either sample type. Based on the germline V gene, the CDR1 and CDR2 sequences are SGHTA and FQGNSA. The CDR3 contains 14 residues, cysteine and phenylalanine counted. The retained sequence is limited to the CDR3, 42 bases, with the frame set at the first base. A distance of 16 bases separates the germline ends of V and J, which lose 5 bases and 6 bases respectively. TCRbeta CDR3 regions were amplified from genomic DNA using the immunoSEQ Assay, a bias-controlled multiplex PCR. For the original study's pipeline: Nucleated cell counts per sample were estimated from amplification of reference gene primers within the assay. To quantify the absolute abundance of each unique TCRbeta CDR3 rearrangement, sequence reads were collapsed and filtered. For each sample, productive Simpson clonality was calculated as the square root of Simpson's diversity index over productive rearrangements. Drawn from immuneACCESS, this table holds only the in-frame rearrangements with V and J called that TCRdb kept. Clones are partly lost; checked studies trace under half to an unresolved V gene and leave the rest unexplained. The V and J calls and clone size come from that table; D and trimming were worked out from the DNA. The sample data list 150,000 to 200,000 clones, and roughly 73% of these were observed just once. Roughly 2.8% of the sample is in the top ten clones.

This clonotype was sampled from a man between 65 and 80 years old with acute or convalescent COVID-19. Input material: peripheral blood. Recombination linked TRBV7-2 to TRBJ1-1, with TRBD1 tentatively as D gene (5 bases match). The encoded CDR3 is CASSTLGGAPEAFF. The DNA sequence is as follows: TGTGCCAGCAGCACTCTGGGGGGAGCGCCTGAAGCTTTCTTT.